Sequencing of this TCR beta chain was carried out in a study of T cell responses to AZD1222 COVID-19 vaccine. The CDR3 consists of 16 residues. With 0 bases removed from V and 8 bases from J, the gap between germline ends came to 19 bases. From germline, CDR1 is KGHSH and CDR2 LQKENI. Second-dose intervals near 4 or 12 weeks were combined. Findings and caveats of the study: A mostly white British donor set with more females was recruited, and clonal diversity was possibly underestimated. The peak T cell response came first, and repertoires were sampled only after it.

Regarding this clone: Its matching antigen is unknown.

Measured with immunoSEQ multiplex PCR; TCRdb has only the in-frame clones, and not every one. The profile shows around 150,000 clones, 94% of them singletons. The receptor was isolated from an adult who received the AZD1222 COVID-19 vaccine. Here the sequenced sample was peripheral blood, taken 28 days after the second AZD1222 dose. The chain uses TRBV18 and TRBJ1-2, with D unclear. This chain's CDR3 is CASSPPLVQALGGYTF. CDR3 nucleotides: TGTGCCAGCTCACCACCGCTGGTACAAGCCTTAGGGGGCTACACCTTC.